This TCR beta chain stems from a study of cytomegalovirus exposure and HLA in healthy donors. Measured with immunoSEQ multiplex PCR; TCRdb has only the in-frame clones, and not every one. Of 150,000 or so clones listed, 85% to 90% are singletons. Comment on this clone: Its specificity is not known.

CDR1 is SGHAT, CDR2 FQNNGV, per germline. The CDR3 spans 18 residues. Losses at the gene ends were 4 bases for V and 4 bases for J; bases not matched to a gene: 13. Findings and caveats of the study: Some TCR beta chains (more than 150 of them) were listed as cytomegalovirus-associated. Most TCR sequences showed up rarely, but some public TCRs showed up in many donors. Cytomegalovirus status was reportedly diagnosed by the classifier with high specificity and sensitivity.

What was sequenced was PBMCs. This receptor was taken from a woman under 30 in good health and CMV-seropositive. The chain uses TRBV11-2 and TRBJ2-3; 11 nucleotides agree with TRBD2. The CDR3 DNA reads TGTGCCAGCAGCTCCATAGCGGGGGGGCCGAGGCTAGCAGATACGCAGTATTTT. The encoded protein is CASSSIAGGPRLADTQYF.